These T cell receptor beta chains were read from a single sample in a study of T cell repertoires in cytomegalovirus infection. No antigen has been identified for these receptors. TCRdb ran MiXCR on the reads and lists one entry per CDR3 protein. The sample holds approximately 910,000 distinct CDR3 sequences, around 32% seen once. The specimen comprised cultured CD8+ T cells from PBMCs, sampled from culture after CMV antigen stimulation. These receptors were taken from a human donor in good health (CMV status not recorded). Some clones in this sample may be carry-over from other donors' samples. Each CDR3 is given with its conserved first and last residue. A D gene is named only where the DNA matches it firmly. For some rows the clone size is stated as once, few or many, or as a class when expanded; others skip it.

j_gene: TRBJ1-2; d_gene: TRBD1; abundance: few; v_gene: TRBV7-2; CDR3nt: TGTGCCAGCAGCTCCCACGGACAGGGACCTAACTATGGCTACACCTTC; CDR3aa: CASSSHGQGPNYGYTF
j_gene: TRBJ2-3; d_gene: -; abundance: few; v_gene: TRBV29-1; CDR3nt: TGCAGCGTTGATGACGGAACCACAGATACGCAGTATTTT; CDR3aa: CSVDDGTTDTQYF
j_gene: TRBJ1-2; d_gene: -; abundance: -; v_gene: TRBV6-6; CDR3nt: TGTGCCAGCAGTTACTTGAACCCAAAGAAGGGCGGCTACACCTTC; CDR3aa: CASSYLNPKKGGYTF
j_gene: TRBJ2-3; d_gene: TRBD1; abundance: -; v_gene: TRBV19; CDR3nt: TGTGCCATTAGTTCCCGGGACAGACCCACAGATACGCAGTATTTT; CDR3aa: CAISSRDRPTDTQYF
j_gene: TRBJ2-5; d_gene: TRBD2; abundance: -; v_gene: TRBV29-1; CDR3nt: TGCAGCGCCCTCGGACTAGCGATAGAGACCCAGTACTTC; CDR3aa: CSALGLAIETQYF
j_gene: TRBJ2-3; d_gene: -; abundance: -; v_gene: TRBV9; CDR3nt: TGTGCCAGCAATTTGGAGGGTAGCACAGATACGCAGTATTTT; CDR3aa: CASNLEGSTDTQYF
j_gene: TRBJ2-1; d_gene: TRBD1; abundance: -; v_gene: TRBV20-1; CDR3nt: TGCAGTGCTAGAGTGGGACAGGGGGGGAATGAGCAGTTCTTC; CDR3aa: CSARVGQGGNEQFF
j_gene: TRBJ2-1; d_gene: TRBD2; abundance: -; v_gene: TRBV28; CDR3nt: TGTGCCAGCACGGGACTAGCGGGAGGTGAGCAGTTCTTC; CDR3aa: CASTGLAGGEQFF
j_gene: TRBJ1-2; d_gene: -; abundance: -; v_gene: TRBV7-2; CDR3nt: TGTGCCAGCACCACACCTGGGGATGTATATGGCTACACCTTC; CDR3aa: CASTTPGDVYGYTF
j_gene: TRBJ2-3; d_gene: TRBD2; abundance: few; v_gene: TRBV7-7; CDR3nt: TGTGCTAGCAGCCAAGGGACTAGCGGGGGGAAGACAGATACGCAGTATTTT; CDR3aa: CASSQGTSGGKTDTQYF
j_gene: TRBJ1-1; d_gene: -; abundance: few; v_gene: TRBV5-6; CDR3nt: TGTGCCAGCAGCTTTTATCCAGGTGCAGTGAACACTGAAGCTTTCTTT; CDR3aa: CASSFYPGAVNTEAFF
j_gene: TRBJ2-3; d_gene: TRBD2; abundance: -; v_gene: TRBV3-1; CDR3nt: TGTGCCAGCAGCCAAGATGACGCGGGGGGGCCATCAGATACGCAGTATTTT; CDR3aa: CASSQDDAGGPSDTQYF
j_gene: TRBJ1-5; d_gene: -; abundance: few; v_gene: TRBV20-1; CDR3nt: TGCAGTGCTAGCAGACGGTTGACCCGCGGTCGGCCCCAGCATTTT; CDR3aa: CSASRRLTRGRPQHF
j_gene: TRBJ2-1; d_gene: -; abundance: -; v_gene: TRBV6-2/TRBV6-3; CDR3nt: TGTGCCAGCAGCCCCCAGGCCAGGGACCCCTACAATGAGCAGTTCTTC; CDR3aa: CASSPQARDPYNEQFF
j_gene: TRBJ2-3; d_gene: -; abundance: many; v_gene: TRBV7-2; CDR3nt: TGTGCCAGCAGCTTGTCCTTTCTAGATACGCAGTATTTT; CDR3aa: CASSLSFLDTQYF
j_gene: TRBJ1-3; d_gene: -; abundance: many; v_gene: TRBV7-8; CDR3nt: TGTGCCAGCAGCTTTAGGGCCAGCGCAGGAAACACCATATATTTT; CDR3aa: CASSFRASAGNTIYF
j_gene: TRBJ1-6; d_gene: -; abundance: few; v_gene: TRBV6-2/TRBV6-3; CDR3nt: TGTGCCAGCAGTTACGTGGACACTAATTCACCCCTCCACTTT; CDR3aa: CASSYVDTNSPLHF
j_gene: TRBJ1-1; d_gene: -; abundance: -; v_gene: TRBV19; CDR3nt: TGTGCCAGTAGTATGGGTCGGAAAGCTTTCTTT; CDR3aa: CASSMGRKAFF
j_gene: TRBJ2-2; d_gene: -; abundance: many; v_gene: TRBV7-8; CDR3nt: TGTGCCAGCAGCTTAGTACAGAGCACCGGGGAGCTGTTTTTT; CDR3aa: CASSLVQSTGELFF
j_gene: TRBJ1-5; d_gene: -; abundance: -; v_gene: TRBV7-8; CDR3nt: TGTGCCAGCAGCTTATGGGTTAGTAATCAGCCCCAGCATTTT; CDR3aa: CASSLWVSNQPQHF
j_gene: TRBJ2-5; d_gene: TRBD1; abundance: few; v_gene: TRBV28; CDR3nt: TGTGCCAGCAGTTCCCGGGACAGAATTCAAGAGACCCAGTACTTC; CDR3aa: CASSSRDRIQETQYF
j_gene: TRBJ2-2; d_gene: -; abundance: -; v_gene: TRBV19; CDR3nt: TGTGCCAGTAGTATCACCCTGGCCGGGGAGCTGTTTTTT; CDR3aa: CASSITLAGELFF
j_gene: TRBJ2-1; d_gene: -; abundance: -; v_gene: TRBV4-3; CDR3nt: TGCGCCAGCAGCCAGGCGGGCTACCCTTTATCCTACAATGAGCAGTTCTTC; CDR3aa: CASSQAGYPLSYNEQFF
j_gene: TRBJ2-2; d_gene: -; abundance: -; v_gene: TRBV27; CDR3nt: TGTGCCAGCAGTTTAATTGGAGGAGGTGGCGGGGAGCTGTTTTTT; CDR3aa: CASSLIGGGGGELFF
j_gene: TRBJ2-2; d_gene: TRBD2; abundance: -; v_gene: TRBV7-6; CDR3nt: TGTGCCAGCAGCCCGATAGCGGGAGCGAACACCGGGGAGCTGTTTTTT; CDR3aa: CASSPIAGANTGELFF
j_gene: TRBJ1-2; d_gene: TRBD1; abundance: few; v_gene: TRBV7-6; CDR3nt: TGTGCCAGCAGCTCCCGACAGGGTGAGAACTATGGCTACACCTTC; CDR3aa: CASSSRQGENYGYTF
j_gene: TRBJ2-5; d_gene: TRBD2; abundance: -; v_gene: TRBV27; CDR3nt: TGTGCCAGCAGTACTAGCGGGGGTCTCCAAGAGACCCAGTACTTC; CDR3aa: CASSTSGGLQETQYF
j_gene: TRBJ1-6; d_gene: -; abundance: -; v_gene: TRBV28; CDR3nt: TGTGCCAGCCGTGCTTGGGACGATTCACCCCTCCACTTT; CDR3aa: CASRAWDDSPLHF
j_gene: TRBJ2-7; d_gene: -; abundance: -; v_gene: TRBV27; CDR3nt: TGTGCCAGCAGTCGTTCGGGGTTAACCTACGAGCAGTACTTC; CDR3aa: CASSRSGLTYEQYF
j_gene: TRBJ1-1; d_gene: -; abundance: -; v_gene: TRBV3-1; CDR3nt: TGTGCCAGCAGCCACACACAGGGGAACACTGAAGCTTTCTTT; CDR3aa: CASSHTQGNTEAFF
j_gene: TRBJ2-5; d_gene: -; abundance: many; v_gene: TRBV7-6; CDR3nt: TGTGCCAGCAGCTTTTTGGCGGGGTCCAGGGAGACCCAGTACTTC; CDR3aa: CASSFLAGSRETQYF
j_gene: TRBJ2-5; d_gene: TRBD1; abundance: -; v_gene: TRBV12-3/TRBV12-4; CDR3nt: TGTGCCAGCAGTTTCGGGACAGGGTTGTGGGAGACCCAGTACTTC; CDR3aa: CASSFGTGLWETQYF
j_gene: TRBJ2-1; d_gene: TRBD2; abundance: -; v_gene: TRBV4-3; CDR3nt: TGCGCCAGCAGCCAAACCACTAGCGGGTTCTACAATGAGCAGTTCTTC; CDR3aa: CASSQTTSGFYNEQFF
j_gene: TRBJ1-6; d_gene: TRBD1; abundance: few; v_gene: TRBV6-6; CDR3nt: TGTGCCAGCAGTCACTCGAGACAGGGAAGTTCCTATAATTCACCCCTCCACTTT; CDR3aa: CASSHSRQGSSYNSPLHF
j_gene: TRBJ1-2; d_gene: -; abundance: few; v_gene: TRBV12-3/TRBV12-4; CDR3nt: TGTGCCAGCAGTTTAAGGGTGAGGAACTATGGCTACACCTTC; CDR3aa: CASSLRVRNYGYTF
j_gene: TRBJ1-1; d_gene: TRBD1; abundance: -; v_gene: TRBV6-5; CDR3nt: TGTGCCAGCAGTGGTCCGGGACAGGTGGGGGGAGGGGCTGAAGCTTTCTTT; CDR3aa: CASSGPGQVGGGAEAFF
j_gene: TRBJ2-3; d_gene: -; abundance: -; v_gene: TRBV2; CDR3nt: TGTGCCAGCAGCCCTAGCGTTATTAGCACAGATACGCAGTATTTT; CDR3aa: CASSPSVISTDTQYF
j_gene: TRBJ1-6; d_gene: -; abundance: -; v_gene: TRBV12-3/TRBV12-4; CDR3nt: TGTGCCAGCAGCCGACGTGACCAGCGAATTTCACCCCTCCACTTT; CDR3aa: CASSRRDQRISPLHF
j_gene: TRBJ2-1; d_gene: TRBD1; abundance: -; v_gene: TRBV4-3; CDR3nt: TGCGCCAGCAGCCACTTCCAGGGGGCCGGTGATGAGCAGTTCTTC; CDR3aa: CASSHFQGAGDEQFF
j_gene: TRBJ2-5; d_gene: TRBD1; abundance: -; v_gene: TRBV27; CDR3nt: TGTGCCAGCAGTTCGGGACAGGGAAGGGCTCCGGAAGAGACCCAGTACTTC; CDR3aa: CASSSGQGRAPEETQYF
j_gene: TRBJ1-2; d_gene: -; abundance: -; v_gene: TRBV13; CDR3nt: TGTGCCAGCAGCCCCGCCGGGACTTACTATGGCTACACCTTC; CDR3aa: CASSPAGTYYGYTF
j_gene: TRBJ1-5; d_gene: -; abundance: few; v_gene: TRBV27; CDR3nt: TGTGCCAGCAGTCCGCAAGGGGGTAGCAATCAGCCCCAGCATTTT; CDR3aa: CASSPQGGSNQPQHF
j_gene: TRBJ1-2; d_gene: TRBD1; abundance: few; v_gene: TRBV24-1; CDR3nt: TGTGCCACCAGTGACGGACAGGGGTTGGCTGGCTACACCTTC; CDR3aa: CATSDGQGLAGYTF
j_gene: TRBJ2-5; d_gene: -; abundance: many; v_gene: TRBV7-8; CDR3nt: TGTGCCGGAGAACGAGTAGTTCAAGAGACCCAGTACTTC; CDR3aa: CAGERVVQETQYF
j_gene: TRBJ2-1; d_gene: -; abundance: few; v_gene: TRBV4-3; CDR3nt: TGCGCCAGCAGCCAAGAATTAGGGACACCCTACAATGAGCAGTTCTTC; CDR3aa: CASSQELGTPYNEQFF
j_gene: TRBJ1-5; d_gene: TRBD1; abundance: -; v_gene: TRBV7-9; CDR3nt: TGTGCCAGCAGCTTGCCCGGGACAGACAATCAGCCCCAGCATTTT; CDR3aa: CASSLPGTDNQPQHF
j_gene: TRBJ2-1; d_gene: TRBD2; abundance: few; v_gene: TRBV19; CDR3nt: TGTGCCAGTAGTACGACTAGCGGGGTTTACAATGAGCAGTTCTTC; CDR3aa: CASSTTSGVYNEQFF
j_gene: TRBJ1-5; d_gene: -; abundance: few; v_gene: TRBV12-3/TRBV12-4; CDR3nt: TGTGCCAGCAGCACCAGTCAGGGCCCTAATCAGCCCCAGCATTTT; CDR3aa: CASSTSQGPNQPQHF
j_gene: TRBJ1-2; d_gene: -; abundance: -; v_gene: TRBV13; CDR3nt: TGTGCCAGCAGCTTGCCCGACCGGGATGCAGGCTACACCTTC; CDR3aa: CASSLPDRDAGYTF
j_gene: TRBJ2-1; d_gene: -; abundance: -; v_gene: TRBV27; CDR3nt: TGTGCCAGCAGTTTATCGGCACAGCCGGCCTACAATGAGCAGTTCTTC; CDR3aa: CASSLSAQPAYNEQFF
j_gene: TRBJ2-1; d_gene: TRBD2; abundance: few; v_gene: TRBV10-3; CDR3nt: TGTGCCATCAGCGACCCCGGAGCGGGGACCTACAATGAGCAGTTCTTC; CDR3aa: CAISDPGAGTYNEQFF
j_gene: TRBJ2-3; d_gene: -; abundance: -; v_gene: TRBV12-3/TRBV12-4; CDR3nt: TGTGCCAGCAGCGCACTCCTTTTGGGGCCCTCAGTTGCAGATACGCAGTATTTT; CDR3aa: CASSALLLGPSVADTQYF